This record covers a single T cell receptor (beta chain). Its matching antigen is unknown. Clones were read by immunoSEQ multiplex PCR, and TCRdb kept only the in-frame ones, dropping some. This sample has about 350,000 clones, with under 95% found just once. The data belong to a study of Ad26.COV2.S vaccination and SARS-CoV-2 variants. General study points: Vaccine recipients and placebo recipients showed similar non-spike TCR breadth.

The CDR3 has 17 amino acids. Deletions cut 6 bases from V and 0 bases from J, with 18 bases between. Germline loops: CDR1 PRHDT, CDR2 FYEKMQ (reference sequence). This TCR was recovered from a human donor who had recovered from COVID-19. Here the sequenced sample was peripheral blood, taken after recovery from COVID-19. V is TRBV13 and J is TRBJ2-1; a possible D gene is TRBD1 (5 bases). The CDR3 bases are TGTGCCAGCAGGCAGGGTGTGACCGAGAGCTCCTACAATGAGCAGTTCTTC. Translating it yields CASRQGVTESSYNEQFF.